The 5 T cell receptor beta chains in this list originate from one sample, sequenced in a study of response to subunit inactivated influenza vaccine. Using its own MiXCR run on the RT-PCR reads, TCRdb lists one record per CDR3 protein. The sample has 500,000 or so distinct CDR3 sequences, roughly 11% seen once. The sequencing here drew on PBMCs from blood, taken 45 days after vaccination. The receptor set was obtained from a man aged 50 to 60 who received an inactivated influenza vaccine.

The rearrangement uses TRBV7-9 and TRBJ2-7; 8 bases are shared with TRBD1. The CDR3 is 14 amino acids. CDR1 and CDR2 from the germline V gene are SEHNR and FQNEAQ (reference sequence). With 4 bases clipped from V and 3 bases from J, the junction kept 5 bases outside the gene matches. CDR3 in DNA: TGTGCCAGCAGCTCGAGGACAGGGTACTACGAGCAGTACTTC. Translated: CASSSRTGYYEQYF.

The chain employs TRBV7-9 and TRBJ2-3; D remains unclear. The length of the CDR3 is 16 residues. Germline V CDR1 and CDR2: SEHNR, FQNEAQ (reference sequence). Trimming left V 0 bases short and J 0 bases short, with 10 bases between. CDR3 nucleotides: TGTGCCAGCAGCTTAGCTTTCAAATCAAGCACAGATACGCAGTATTTT. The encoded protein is CASSLAFKSSTDTQYF.

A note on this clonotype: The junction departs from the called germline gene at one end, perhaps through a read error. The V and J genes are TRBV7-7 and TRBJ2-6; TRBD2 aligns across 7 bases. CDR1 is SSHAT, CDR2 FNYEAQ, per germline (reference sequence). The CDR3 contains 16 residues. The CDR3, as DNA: TGTGCTAGCAGCTCCGGGGAGGGAGCTGGGGCCAACGTCCTGACTTTC. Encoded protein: CASSSGEGAGANVLTF.

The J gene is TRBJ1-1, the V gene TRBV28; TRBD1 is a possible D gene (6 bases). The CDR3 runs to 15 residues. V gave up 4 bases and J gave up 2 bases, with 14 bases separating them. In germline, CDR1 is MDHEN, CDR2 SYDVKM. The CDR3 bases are TGTGCCAGCAGTTCTCCTTCGGACAGAAACACTGAAGCTTTCTTT. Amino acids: CASSSPSDRNTEAFF.

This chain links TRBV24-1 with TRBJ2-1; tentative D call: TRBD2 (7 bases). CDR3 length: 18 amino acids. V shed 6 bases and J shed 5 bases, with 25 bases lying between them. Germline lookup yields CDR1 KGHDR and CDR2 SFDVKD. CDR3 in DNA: TGTGCCACCAGTTCTATTATTATTAGGGGGGGCCTGAACAATGAGCAGTTCTTC. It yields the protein CATSSIIIRGGLNNEQFF.